This T cell receptor (beta chain) appears in the sequencing data of a study of T cell repertoires in chronic hepatitis B (dated by TCRdb to about 2019). The CDR3 holds 13 amino acids from the cysteine to the phenylalanine. The only DNA kept is the CDR3, 39 bases in frame from the first base. V loses 1 base of germline sequence and J loses 7 bases, and the interval between the two ends is 10 bases. Reading the germline V gene (reference sequence) gives CDR1 LNHDA and CDR2 SQIVND. The library relied on the immunoSEQ multiplex PCR assay. TCRdb stores this immuneACCESS table with in-frame sequences only. Part of the clones is absent; in the studies checked, under half of the shortfall reflects unresolved V genes, and no reason is known for the rest. The sample contains 530 or so clones, over 65% of them found a single time. Clones ranked in the top ten supply roughly 18% of the sample. Comments on this clone: This receptor's antigen is unknown. Nothing much larger sits one base from this clone, and base qualities are not available.

The rearranged chain carries TRBV19 and TRBJ1-2; no D gene can be assigned with confidence. The sequenced material came from total CD8+ T cells from PBMCs. This TCR was recovered from a human donor with chronic hepatitis B virus infection. For the CDR3, the sequence is CASSIGGRGGYTF. In nucleotide form, the sequence is TGTGCCAGTAGTATAGGAGGGCGCGGTGGCTACACCTTC. Where the CDR3 stops, the reference TRBV19 and TRBJ1-2 genes take over; the full variable domain is DGGITQSPKYLFRKEGQNVTLSCEQNLNHDAMYWYRQDPGQGLRLIYYSQIVNDFQKGDIAEGYSVSREKKESFPLTVTSAQKNPTAFYLCASSIGGRGGYTFGSGTRLTVV.